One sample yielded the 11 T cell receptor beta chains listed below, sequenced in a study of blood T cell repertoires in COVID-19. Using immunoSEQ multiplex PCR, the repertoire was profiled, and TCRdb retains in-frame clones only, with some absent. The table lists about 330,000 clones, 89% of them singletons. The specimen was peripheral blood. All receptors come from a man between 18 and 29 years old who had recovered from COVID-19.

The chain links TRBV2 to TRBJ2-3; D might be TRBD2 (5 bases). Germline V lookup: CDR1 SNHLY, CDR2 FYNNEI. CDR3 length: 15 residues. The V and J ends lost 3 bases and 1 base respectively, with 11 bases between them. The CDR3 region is CASSEAWTGTDTQYF. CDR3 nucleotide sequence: TGTGCCAGCAGTGAGGCGTGGACTGGCACAGATACGCAGTATTTT.

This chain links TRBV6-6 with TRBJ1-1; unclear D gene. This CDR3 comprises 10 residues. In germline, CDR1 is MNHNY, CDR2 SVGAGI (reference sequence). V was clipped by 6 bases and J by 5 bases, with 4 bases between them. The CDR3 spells CASRETEAFF. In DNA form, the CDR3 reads TGTGCCAGCAGGGAGACTGAAGCTTTCTTT.

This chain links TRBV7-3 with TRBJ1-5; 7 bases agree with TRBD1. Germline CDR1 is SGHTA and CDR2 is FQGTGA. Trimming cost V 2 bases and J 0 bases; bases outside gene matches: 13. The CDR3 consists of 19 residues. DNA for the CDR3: TGTGCCAGCAGCTTAGAGGGGGCTCGCGCCAGCTATAGCAATCAGCCCCAGCATTTT. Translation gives CASSLEGARASYSNQPQHF. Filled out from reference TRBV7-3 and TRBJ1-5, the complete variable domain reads GAGVSQTPSNKVTEKGKYVELRCDPISGHTALYWYRQSLGQGPEFLIYFQGTGAADDSGLPNDRFFAVRPEGSVSTLKIQRTERGDSAVYLCASSLEGARASYSNQPQHFGDGTRLSIL.

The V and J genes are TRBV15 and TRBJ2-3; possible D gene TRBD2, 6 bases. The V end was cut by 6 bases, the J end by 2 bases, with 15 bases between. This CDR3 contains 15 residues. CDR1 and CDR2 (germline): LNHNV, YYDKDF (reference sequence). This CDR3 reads CATRVRDSFTDTQYF. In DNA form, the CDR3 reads TGTGCCACCAGAGTCCGGGACTCCTTCACAGATACGCAGTATTTT. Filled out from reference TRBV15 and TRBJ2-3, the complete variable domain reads DAMVIQNPRYQVTQFGKPVTLSCSQTLNHNVMYWYQQKSSQAPKLLFHYYDKDFNNEADTPDNFQSRRPNTSFCFLDIRSPGLGDTAMYLCATRVRDSFTDTQYFGPGTRLTVL.

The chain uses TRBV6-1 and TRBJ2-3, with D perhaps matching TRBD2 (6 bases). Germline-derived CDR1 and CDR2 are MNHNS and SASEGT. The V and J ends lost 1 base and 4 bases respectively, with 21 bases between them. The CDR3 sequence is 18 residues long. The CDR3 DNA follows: TGTGCCAGCAGTGAAGAACCGAGGAGGGGTCATGGCCCAGATACGCAGTATTTT. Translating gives CASSEEPRRGHGPDTQYF.

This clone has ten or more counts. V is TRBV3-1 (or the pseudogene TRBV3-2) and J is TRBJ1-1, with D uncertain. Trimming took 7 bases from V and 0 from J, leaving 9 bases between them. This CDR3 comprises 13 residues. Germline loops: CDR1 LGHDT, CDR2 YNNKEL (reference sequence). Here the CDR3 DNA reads TGTGCCAGCAAAGACTCAATGAACACTGAAGCTTTCTTT. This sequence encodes CASKDSMNTEAFF.

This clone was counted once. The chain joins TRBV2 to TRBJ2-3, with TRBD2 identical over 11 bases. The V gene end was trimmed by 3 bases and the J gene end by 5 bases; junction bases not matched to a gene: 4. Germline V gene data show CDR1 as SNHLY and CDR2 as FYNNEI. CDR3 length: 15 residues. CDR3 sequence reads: CASSDPSGGLDTQYF. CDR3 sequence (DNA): TGTGCCAGCAGTGACCCTAGCGGGGGGTTAGATACGCAGTATTTT.

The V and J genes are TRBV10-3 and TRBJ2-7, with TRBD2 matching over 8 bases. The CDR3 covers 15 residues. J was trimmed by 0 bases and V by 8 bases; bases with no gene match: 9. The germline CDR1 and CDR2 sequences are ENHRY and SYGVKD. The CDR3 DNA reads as TGTGCCATCCGGGCCCGGGGGGGAGTCTCCTACGAGCAGTACTTC. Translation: CAIRARGGVSYEQYF.

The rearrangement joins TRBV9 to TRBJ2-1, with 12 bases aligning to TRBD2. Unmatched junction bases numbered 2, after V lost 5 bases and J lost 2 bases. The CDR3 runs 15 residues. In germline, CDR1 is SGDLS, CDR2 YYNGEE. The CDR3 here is CASRASGGAYNEQFF. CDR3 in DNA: TGTGCCAGCAGAGCTAGCGGGGGGGCCTACAATGAGCAGTTCTTC.

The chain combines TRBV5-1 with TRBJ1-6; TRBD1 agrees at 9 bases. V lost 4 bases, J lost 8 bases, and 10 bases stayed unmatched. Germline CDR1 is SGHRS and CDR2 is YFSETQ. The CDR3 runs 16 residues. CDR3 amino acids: CASSQDTGTGHSPLHF. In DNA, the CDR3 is TGCGCCAGCAGCCAAGATACCGGGACAGGGCATTCACCCCTCCACTTT.

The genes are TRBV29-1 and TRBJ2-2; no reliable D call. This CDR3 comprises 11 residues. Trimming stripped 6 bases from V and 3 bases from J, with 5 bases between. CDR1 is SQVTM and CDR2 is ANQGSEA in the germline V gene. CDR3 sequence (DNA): TGCAGCGTAAGAGACACCGGGGAGCTGTTTTTT. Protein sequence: CSVRDTGELFF.